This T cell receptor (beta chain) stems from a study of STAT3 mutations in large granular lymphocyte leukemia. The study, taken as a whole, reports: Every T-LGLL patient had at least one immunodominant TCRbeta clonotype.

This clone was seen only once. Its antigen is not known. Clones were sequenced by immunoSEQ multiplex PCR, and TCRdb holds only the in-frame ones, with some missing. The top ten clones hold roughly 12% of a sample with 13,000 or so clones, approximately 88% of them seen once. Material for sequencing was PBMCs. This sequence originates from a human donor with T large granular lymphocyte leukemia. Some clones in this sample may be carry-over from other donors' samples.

The CDR3 DNA sequence: TGTGCCAGTACCCCGGGCAGGGGGCTGAACTATGGCTACACCTTC. Its protein product is CASTPGRGLNYGYTF. The chain combines TRBV19 with TRBJ1-2; 8 positions match TRBD1. Germline assignment: CDR1 LNHDA and CDR2 SQIVND (reference sequence). V trimming: 7 bases; J trimming: 2 bases; junction bases outside the gene matches: 9. The CDR3 is 15 residues long.